This T cell receptor (beta chain) is drawn from a study of blood T cell repertoires in COVID-19. Study as a whole: The United States, Italy and Spain were the sources of the acute and convalescent COVID-19 samples. T cells, B-cell-depleted T cells, or PBMCs supplied cDNA or gDNA.

The V gene's germline CDR1 is LGHDT and CDR2 YNNKEL (reference sequence). The CDR3 covers 16 residues. V lost 4 bases to trimming and J lost 2 bases, with 17 bases between them. In the source study's methods: Reference gene primers were amplified, and this amplification served to estimate nucleated cell counts. The repertoire was sequenced with immunoSEQ multiplex PCR; TCRdb's copy has only in-frame clones and lacks some. The DNA gave D and trimming, while V, J and clone size come from that table. The table has 70,000 to 100,000 clones, approximately 90% seen once. The sample taken for sequencing was peripheral blood. This receptor was identified in an elderly woman with acute or convalescent COVID-19. V is TRBV3-1 (or the pseudogene TRBV3-2) and J is TRBJ1-1, with D perhaps matching TRBD1 (6 bases). CDR3: CASSRGDLGANTEAFF. CDR3 bases: TGTGCCAGCAGCCGAGGAGACCTGGGGGCAAACACTGAAGCTTTCTTT.